The rows below give T cell receptor beta chains drawn from one sample of a study of CD8 T cells in ankylosing spondylitis. TCRdb re-analysed the 5' RACE reads in MiXCR, keeping a single row per CDR3 protein. The table includes approximately 250,000 distinct CDR3 sequences, roughly 25% detected once. The sample was blood, either unsorted or a sorted T cell fraction (not recorded which). The receptor set was obtained from a male donor with ankylosing spondylitis or in good health (not recorded which). The CDR3 runs from the conserved cysteine through the conserved F or W. Each record gives: V gene, clone size, CDR3 length, D gene, J gene, CDR3 protein, CDR3 DNA. The D gene is left open where the match is weak. Clone size is given for some rows only: seen once, a few or many times, or a class if the clone is expanded.

TRBV15	-	14	TRBD1	TRBJ2-3	CATSKGASTDTQYF	TGTGCCACCAGCAAGGGGGCTAGCACAGATACGCAGTATTTT
TRBV5-1	many	12	TRBD1	TRBJ1-2	CASKPGGGGYTF	TGCGCCAGCAAACCAGGGGGCGGAGGCTACACCTTC
TRBV6-1	-	16	TRBD1	TRBJ2-1	CASRMRGTVSHNEQFF	TGTGCCAGCAGGATGAGAGGGACAGTAAGCCACAATGAGCAGTTCTTC
TRBV29-1	many	13	-	TRBJ2-1	CSVANLSYNEQFF	TGCAGCGTTGCAAACCTCTCCTACAATGAGCAGTTCTTC
TRBV20-1	many	13	-	TRBJ1-6	CSANGEPMSPLHF	TGCAGTGCCAACGGGGAGCCCATGTCACCCCTCCACTTT
TRBV20-1	few	13	-	TRBJ2-7	CSARLASSYEQYF	TGCAGTGCTAGGCTCGCGAGCTCCTACGAGCAGTACTTC
TRBV5-4	many	14	-	TRBJ2-3	CASSLGLDTDTQYF	TGTGCCAGCAGCTTAGGTCTAGACACAGATACGCAGTATTTT
TRBV20-1	-	12	-	TRBJ2-3	CSARGTTDTQYF	TGCAGTGCTAGAGGCACCACAGATACGCAGTATTTT
TRBV10-3	many	14	-	TRBJ1-1	CAISESAGLPEAFF	TGTGCCATCAGTGAGTCTGCGGGATTGCCTGAAGCTTTCTTT
TRBV20-1	many	16	-	TRBJ2-5	CSARDLIGQYQETQYF	TGCAGTGCTAGAGATCTAATCGGACAGTACCAAGAGACCCAGTACTTC
TRBV12-3/TRBV12-4	-	14	-	TRBJ1-1	CASSSAGGYTEAFF	TGTGCCAGCAGTTCTGCCGGGGGGTATACTGAAGCTTTCTTT
TRBV7-2	-	14	-	TRBJ1-5	CASSNGGPNQPQHF	TGTGCCAGCAGCAACGGGGGTCCCAATCAGCCCCAGCATTTT
TRBV5-1	many	17	-	TRBJ2-3	CASSLAGGLPRTDTQYF	TGCGCCAGCAGCTTGGCCGGGGGGCTCCCTCGCACAGATACGCAGTATTTT
TRBV12-3/TRBV12-4	-	14	-	TRBJ2-7	CASSFGPGAYEQYF	TGTGCCAGCAGTTTCGGCCCAGGGGCCTACGAGCAGTACTTC
TRBV20-1	few	16	TRBD1	TRBJ2-1	CSARDFRGGQYNEQFF	TGCAGTGCTAGAGATTTTCGAGGGGGCCAGTACAATGAGCAGTTCTTC
TRBV12-3/TRBV12-4	many	15	-	TRBJ2-2	CASSPQNAQTGELFF	TGTGCCAGCAGTCCACAAAACGCCCAGACCGGGGAGCTGTTTTTT
TRBV20-1	many	13	TRBD1	TRBJ2-1	CSRDRVVRNEQFF	TGCAGTCGGGACAGGGTTGTACGCAATGAGCAGTTCTTC
TRBV7-2	many	15	TRBD2	TRBJ2-1	CASSSRGGAGNEQFF	TGTGCCAGCAGCTCCCGCGGGGGGGCAGGCAATGAGCAGTTCTTC
TRBV21-1	-	14	-	TRBJ2-7	CASSLDRSSYEQYF	TGTGCCAGCAGCTTAGACAGGTCCTCCTACGAGCAGTACTTC
TRBV29-1	few	13	-	TRBJ2-2	CSVELGDTGELFF	TGCAGCGTTGAATTGGGAGACACCGGGGAGCTGTTTTTT
TRBV20-1	few	14	TRBD1	TRBJ2-5	CSARDRGPGETQYF	TGCAGTGCTAGGGACAGGGGGCCGGGGGAGACCCAGTACTTC
TRBV12-3/TRBV12-4	few	15	-	TRBJ2-5	CASSPAPSGQETQYF	TGTGCCAGCAGCCCTGCCCCAAGCGGACAAGAGACCCAGTACTTC
TRBV28	many	15	TRBD2	TRBJ2-1	CASSTSGGPKNEQFF	TGTGCCAGCAGTACTAGCGGGGGGCCTAAGAATGAGCAGTTCTTC
TRBV29-1	-	13	TRBD1	TRBJ2-2	CSVDFQGAGELFF	TGCAGCGTTGATTTCCAGGGGGCCGGGGAGCTGTTTTTT
TRBV12-3/TRBV12-4	many	14	-	TRBJ2-2	CASRSTGNTGELFF	TGTGCCAGCAGGTCCACAGGGAACACCGGGGAGCTGTTTTTT
TRBV6-5	few	12	-	TRBJ1-2	CASKENNYGYTF	TGTGCCAGCAAGGAGAATAACTATGGCTACACCTTC
TRBV20-1	-	15	-	TRBJ2-3	CSASLGSGSTDTQYF	TGCAGTGCGAGCCTAGGGAGCGGTAGCACAGATACGCAGTATTTT
TRBV3-1	many	15	-	TRBJ2-7	CASSQAFGISYEQYF	TGTGCCAGCAGCCAAGCTTTCGGAATCTCCTACGAGCAGTACTTC
TRBV6-5	few	15	-	TRBJ2-7	CASSSVTSQGYEQYF	TGTGCCAGCAGTTCCGTGACCTCTCAGGGGTACGAGCAGTACTTC
TRBV9	-	14	TRBD2	TRBJ2-3	CASSFSGDVDTQYF	TGTGCCAGCAGCTTTAGCGGGGATGTCGATACGCAGTATTTT
TRBV20-1	-	15	TRBD2	TRBJ2-1	CSATLTSGGYNEQFF	TGCAGTGCTACCCTGACTAGCGGGGGATACAATGAGCAGTTCTTC
TRBV2	-	15	-	TRBJ1-5	CASSDHGTSNQPQHF	TGTGCCAGCAGTGATCACGGGACAAGCAATCAGCCCCAGCATTTT
TRBV7-9	many	14	-	TRBJ2-5	CASSLLGLRETQYF	TGTGCCAGCAGCTTACTCGGCCTAAGGGAGACCCAGTACTTC
TRBV20-1	few	11	-	TRBJ1-2	CSARRAGGYTF	TGCAGTGCTAGACGGGCAGGTGGCTACACCTTC